The 29 T cell receptor beta chains below were found in one sample sequenced in a study of blood T cell repertoires in COVID-19. Some clones are missing from TCRdb's copy, which holds only in-frame ones; the method was immunoSEQ multiplex PCR. The sample has about 250,000 clones, approximately 83% seen once. The source material was PBMCs or T cells enriched from blood (not recorded which). The receptors were gathered from a woman aged 25-40 years who had recovered from COVID-19.

The chain employs TRBV9 and TRBJ1-3, with D hard to call. CDR3 length: 14 residues. V was shortened by 0 bases and J by 0 bases, with 4 bases between the two germline ends. Germline lookup yields CDR1 SGDLS and CDR2 YYNGEE. CDR3 coding DNA: TGTGCCAGCAGCGTAGACAGCTCTGGAAACACCATATATTTT. It is translated as CASSVDSSGNTIYF. Full variable domain (rest looked up from reference TRBV9 and TRBJ1-3): DSGVTQTPKHLITATGQRVTLRCSPRSGDLSVYWYQQSLDQGLQFLIQYYNGEERAKGNILERFSAQQFPDLHSELNLSSLELGDSALYFCASSVDSSGNTIYFGEGSWLTVV.

The chain links TRBV9 to TRBJ2-1; 7 bases are shared with TRBD1. The CDR3 consists of 12 residues. V lost 4 bases, J lost 6 bases, and 1 base stayed unmatched. Germline CDR1 and CDR2: SGDLS and YYNGEE. CDR3 coding DNA: TGTGCCAGCAGCAGGGGGCTCAATGAGCAGTTCTTC. This codes for CASSRGLNEQFF.

J is TRBJ1-2 and V is TRBV28, with unresolved D. The CDR3 extends over 13 amino acids. CDR1 MDHEN and CDR2 SYDVKM come from the germline V gene. V gave up 2 bases and J gave up 8 bases, with 12 bases separating them. The CDR3 protein is CASSLGPVLGYTF. The DNA of the CDR3 is TGTGCCAGCAGTTTAGGGCCGGTCTTGGGCTACACCTTC.

The V call is TRBV11-3, the J call TRBJ1-1, with no clear D. The CDR3 length is 15 residues. CDR1 is SGHNT, CDR2 YENEEA, per germline. The ends were cut back, 4 bases at V and 5 bases at J, with 17 bases in the middle. The CDR3 protein is CASSSFTHRRTEAFF. In nucleotides, the CDR3 is TGTGCCAGCAGCTCATTCACCCACCGGAGGACTGAAGCTTTCTTT.

The CDR3 protein is CASSLRGQGTDTQYF. CDR3 nucleotides: TGTGCCAGCAGCTTGCGCGGACAAGGCACAGATACGCAGTATTTT. V gene TRBV5-4 combines with J gene TRBJ2-3, with D possibly matching TRBD1 (5 bases). The germline V gene encodes CDR1 SGHNT and CDR2 YYREEE (reference sequence). The germline V and J ends were trimmed by 1 base and 1 base, with 10 bases remaining between them. The CDR3 has 15 amino acids.

The chain combines TRBV11-3 with TRBJ1-5, with a tentative D call TRBD1 (5 bases). Germline CDR1 is SGHNT and CDR2 is YENEEA. The CDR3 is made up of 18 amino acids. V lost 3 bases and J 0 bases, leaving 18 bases between the germline ends. The DNA for the CDR3 is TGTGCCAGCAGCTTTCAGCGGGGGACCGAGGATAGCAATCAGCCCCAGCATTTT. Its translation: CASSFQRGTEDSNQPQHF. Filled out from reference TRBV11-3 and TRBJ1-5, the complete variable domain reads EAGVVQSPRYKIIEKKQPVAFWCNPISGHNTLYWYLQNLGQGPELLIRYENEEAVDDSQLPKDRFSAERLKGVDSTLKIQPAELGDSAVYLCASSFQRGTEDSNQPQHFGDGTRLSIL.

V usage is TRBV6-1 and J usage is TRBJ1-6, with 11 bases lining up with TRBD1. The CDR3 totals 15 residues. CDR1 and CDR2 from the germline V gene are MNHNS and SASEGT. The V segment lost 2 bases and the J segment 10 bases; nucleotides outside the gene matches: 4. This chain's CDR3 is CASSELGQGDSPLHF. The CDR3 DNA sequence: TGTGCCAGCAGTGAATTGGGACAGGGGGACTCACCCCTCCACTTT.

The count of this clone is one. The chain carries TRBV3-1 (or the pseudogene TRBV3-2) and TRBJ2-5; D not certain. The CDR3 spans 12 residues. Germline loops: CDR1 LGHDT, CDR2 YNNKEL (reference sequence). V dropped 1 base and J dropped 6 bases, with 6 bases sitting between them. This chain's CDR3 is CASSQGGKTQYF. The DNA for the CDR3 is TGTGCCAGCAGCCAAGGCGGAAAGACCCAGTACTTC.

V is TRBV5-1 and J is TRBJ1-1, with D maybe TRBD1 (6 bases). This CDR3 comprises 16 residues. Trimming took off 0 bases at V and 0 bases at J, with 12 bases between the two ends. Germline V CDR1 and CDR2: SGHRS, YFSETQ. The chain's CDR3 is CASSLAGGSMNTEAFF. The CDR3 DNA follows: TGCGCCAGCAGCTTGGCGGGGGGCAGCATGAACACTGAAGCTTTCTTT.

The chain recombines TRBV11-2 with TRBJ1-3; D gene uncertain. CDR3 length equals 13 residues. Germline lookup yields CDR1 SGHAT and CDR2 FQNNGV. Trimming stripped 11 bases from V and 0 bases from J, with 11 bases between. The CDR3 here is CAYRRNSGNTIYF. CDR3 bases: TGTGCCTACAGACGGAACTCTGGAAACACCATATATTTT.

This chain connects TRBV20-1 to TRBJ2-3, with 9 bases matching TRBD2. V was clipped by 5 bases and J by 2 bases; unmatched bases: 8. Germline CDR1 reads DFQATT; CDR2 reads SNEGSKA (reference sequence). The CDR3 runs to 15 residues. CDR3 nucleotides: TGCAGTGCTGGTGCGACTAGCGGATTCACAGATACGCAGTATTTT. Translation: CSAGATSGFTDTQYF.

J is TRBJ1-1 and V is TRBV19, with D perhaps TRBD1 (5 bases). The CDR3 is 13 amino acids. The V gene lost 6 bases and the J gene lost 3 bases, with 11 bases spanning the gap. The germline CDR1 and CDR2 sequences are LNHDA and SQIVND (reference sequence). The CDR3 sequence is CASSWGGHTEAFF. The CDR3 region has the DNA TGTGCCAGTAGCTGGGGCGGTCACACTGAAGCTTTCTTT.

The chain is built from TRBV4-1 and TRBJ1-5, with unresolved D. Trimming stripped 4 bases from V and 3 bases from J, with 13 bases between. This CDR3 is 15 amino acids long. Germline CDR1 MGHRA, CDR2 YSYEKL. CDR3 in DNA: TGCGCCAGCAGCCCCGACCCGGGATTCAATCAGCCCCAGCATTTT. Its protein is CASSPDPGFNQPQHF.

This rearrangement joins TRBV3-1 (or the pseudogene TRBV3-2) to TRBJ1-2; D is undetermined. Germline V gene data show CDR1 as LGHDT and CDR2 as YNNKEL (reference sequence). The CDR3 is 17 amino acids. V lost 4 bases, J lost 0 bases, and 18 bases lay in between. This CDR3 reads CASSPGGSRWANYGYTF. DNA for the CDR3: TGTGCCAGCAGCCCGGGAGGGTCGCGTTGGGCTAACTATGGCTACACCTTC.

The chain recombines TRBV7-3 with TRBJ2-3, with 14 positions matching TRBD2. This CDR3 region has 16 residues. With V trimmed by 5 bases and J by 5 bases, 6 bases remained unmatched. From germline, CDR1 is SGHTA and CDR2 FQGTGA. This CDR3 is CASSPGLAGVIDTQYF. CDR3 bases: TGTGCCAGCAGCCCGGGACTAGCGGGAGTAATAGATACGCAGTATTTT.

This rearrangement joins TRBV3-1 (or the pseudogene TRBV3-2) to TRBJ2-2, with 8 nucleotides matching TRBD1. Trimming took 1 base from V and 5 from J; bases not matched to a gene: 3. The CDR3 is 15 residues long. Germline CDR1 and CDR2: LGHDT and YNNKEL (reference sequence). As DNA, the CDR3 is TGTGCCAGCAGCCAAGTGAACAGGGGGACCGGGGAGCTGTTTTTT. It encodes CASSQVNRGTGELFF.

The chain is built from TRBV15 and TRBJ1-2, with 8 bases fitting TRBD1. The CDR3 consists of 15 residues. Germline CDR1 and CDR2: LNHNV and YYDKDF (reference sequence). V shed 9 bases, J shed 8 bases, and the junction held 17 bases outside the gene matches. In DNA form, the CDR3 reads TGTGCCACACAGGAAGACAGGGACAGGCAATGGGGCTACACCTTC. Its translation: CATQEDRDRQWGYTF.

The chain couples TRBV3-1 (or the pseudogene TRBV3-2) to TRBJ2-1; 11 bases map to TRBD2. The V segment lost 4 bases and the J segment 0 bases; nucleotides outside the gene matches: 5. The CDR3 is made up of 17 amino acids. The V gene's germline CDR1 is LGHDT and CDR2 YNNKEL (reference sequence). The CDR3 bases are TGTGCCAGCAGCCCCCGACTAGCGGGACACTCCTACAATGAGCAGTTCTTC. Translated: CASSPRLAGHSYNEQFF.

The table lists this clone with a count of one. V is TRBV20-1 and J is TRBJ2-6, with 7 bases lining up with TRBD1. Unmatched junction bases numbered 4, after V lost 3 bases and J lost 2 bases. The CDR3 sequence is 15 residues long. Germline CDR1 and CDR2: DFQATT and SNEGSKA (reference sequence). The CDR3 loop reads CSASPTGAGANVLTF. DNA for the CDR3: TGCAGTGCTAGTCCTACAGGGGCTGGGGCCAACGTCCTGACTTTC.

The rearrangement joins TRBV19 to TRBJ2-2; 7 nucleotides agree with TRBD1. V trimming: 6 bases; J trimming: 1 base; junction bases outside the gene matches: 8. In germline, CDR1 is LNHDA, CDR2 SQIVND (reference sequence). The CDR3 spans 16 residues. CDR3 residues: CASRRGLWLNTGELFF. In nucleotides, the CDR3 is TGTGCCAGTAGGAGGGGGCTTTGGCTGAACACCGGGGAGCTGTTTTTT.

CDR3: CASSSWPKGGDGYTF. CDR3 coding DNA: TGTGCCAGCAGCAGTTGGCCGAAGGGAGGAGACGGCTACACCTTC. The chain links TRBV5-8 to TRBJ1-2; D remains unclear. The CDR3 contains 15 residues. Trimming removed 4 bases at V and 8 bases at J, with 21 bases between. Per germline, CDR1 SGHTS and CDR2 YDEGEE.

The DNA of the CDR3 is TGTGCCAGCAGCGCAACCATACAAGGAAACACCATATATTTT. Its protein product is CASSATIQGNTIYF. The chain links TRBV9 to TRBJ1-3; D call uncertain. Deletions cut 3 bases from V and 4 bases from J, with 11 bases between. The CDR3 runs to 14 residues. The germline gives CDR1 SGDLS, CDR2 YYNGEE.

V and J are TRBV19 and TRBJ2-7, with TRBD2 matching over 8 bases. With V trimmed by 3 bases and J by 3 bases, 4 bases remained unmatched. CDR1 and CDR2 (germline): LNHDA, SQIVND (reference sequence). The CDR3 runs 14 residues. The CDR3 DNA reads as TGTGCCAGTAGTATCGGGGGACTAGTCTACGAGCAGTACTTC. This translates into CASSIGGLVYEQYF.

V is TRBV7-8 and J is TRBJ2-2, with D perhaps TRBD1 (5 bases). Trimming shortened V by 2 bases and J by 0 bases, and 13 bases separated the two germline ends. Germline CDR1 SGHVS, CDR2 FQNEAQ. This CDR3 comprises 17 residues. CDR3 bases: TGTGCCAGCAGCTTATCATCCCGGACACCGAACACCGGGGAGCTGTTTTTT. Translated: CASSLSSRTPNTGELFF.

This clone was detected once. The chain employs TRBV3-1 (or the pseudogene TRBV3-2) and TRBJ1-2; no reliable D call. V lost 3 bases, J lost 12 bases, and 14 bases lay in between. CDR1 is LGHDT, CDR2 YNNKEL, per germline (reference sequence). The CDR3 is made up of 12 amino acids. CDR3 in DNA: TGTGCCAGCAGCCAGGGAGCTGGTTCGCACACCTTC. Its protein is CASSQGAGSHTF.

This clone came up once. CDR3 residues: CAWSLYGGANTGELFF. The CDR3 DNA reads TGTGCCTGGAGCCTCTATGGGGGGGCGAACACCGGGGAGCTGTTTTTT. The chain combines TRBV30 with TRBJ2-2; 7 nucleotides agree with TRBD2. The CDR3 length is 16 residues. V shed 3 bases, J shed 0 bases, and the junction held 7 bases outside the gene matches. CDR1 is GTSNPN and CDR2 is SVGIG in the germline V gene (reference sequence).

This chain uses TRBV4-1 with TRBJ1-5; 11 nucleotides agree with TRBD1. The CDR3 totals 15 residues. From germline, CDR1 is MGHRA and CDR2 YSYEKL. With V trimmed by 2 bases and J by 7 bases, 4 bases remained unmatched. Here the CDR3 reads CASSQIGTGGQPQHF. Written as DNA, the CDR3 is TGCGCCAGCAGCCAAATAGGGACAGGGGGACAGCCCCAGCATTTT.

This chain links TRBV2 with TRBJ2-5, with 9 bases that match TRBD2. J lost 5 bases, V lost 7 bases, and 17 bases had no gene match. This CDR3 has 17 amino acids. Germline CDR1 SNHLY, CDR2 FYNNEI. The CDR3, as DNA: TGTGCCAGCAAACCCCCAGGAGGGCGGGGGGGCTTCGAGACCCAGTACTTC. Translated, it gives CASKPPGGRGGFETQYF. The full variable domain, its missing parts supplied by reference TRBV2 and TRBJ2-5, is EPEVTQTPSHQVTQMGQEVILRCVPISNHLYFYWYRQILGQKVEFLVSFYNNEISEKSEIFDDQFSVERPDGSNFTLKIRSTKLEDSAMYFCASKPPGGRGGFETQYFGPGTRLLVL.

The chain uses TRBV5-4 and TRBJ2-1, with D possibly TRBD2 on 6 matching bases. Trimming removed 0 bases from V and 5 bases from J, with 12 bases in between. CDR1 is SGHNT, CDR2 YYREEE, per germline (reference sequence). The CDR3 totals 15 residues. The CDR3 nucleotides read TGTGCCAGCAGCTTGGCGGGTGGAGGGGACAATGAGCAGTTCTTC. Protein sequence: CASSLAGGGDNEQFF.